The 4 T cell receptor beta chains presented below share a single source sample, sequenced in a study of Ad26.COV2.S vaccination and SARS-CoV-2 variants. Sequenced by immunoSEQ multiplex PCR; TCRdb stores in-frame clones only, minus some. This sample has some 370,000 clones, with roughly four fifths found just once. Described treatment: 15 to 20 received Ad26.COV2.S at low or high dose, single or two shots; roughly five received placebo; per-sample allocation not given. All samples were drawn on day 63, counting from the first vaccine or placebo injection. Here the sequenced sample was peripheral blood, taken in a trial of Ad26.COV2.S vaccine versus placebo. Every receptor here comes from a person aged 18-65 years who received the Ad26.COV2.S COVID-19 vaccine or a placebo.

The chain is built from TRBV2 and TRBJ2-5, with D unclear. Germline V gene lookup returns CDR1 SNHLY and CDR2 FYNNEI. V shed 3 bases and J shed 2 bases, with 7 bases lying between them. The CDR3 consists of 13 residues. Here the CDR3 reads CASSEGRQETQYF. For the CDR3, the DNA is TGTGCCAGCAGTGAGGGTAGGCAAGAGACCCAGTACTTC.

V and J are TRBV10-3 and TRBJ2-7, with D perhaps matching TRBD1 or TRBD2 (5 bases each). CDR1 and CDR2 (germline): ENHRY, SYGVKD. CDR3 length equals 14 residues. The V gene lost 0 bases and the J gene lost 4 bases, with 10 bases spanning the gap. CDR3 residues: CAISESVGGYEQYF. The CDR3, as DNA: TGTGCCATCAGTGAGTCCGTTGGGGGTTACGAGCAGTACTTC.

This clone was observed a single time. The V gene is TRBV29-1, the J gene TRBJ1-2; D is possibly TRBD1 (6 bases). Germline values: CDR1 SQVTM, CDR2 ANQGSEA. This CDR3 contains 13 residues. V lost 7 bases, J lost 3 bases, and 15 bases lay in between. CDR3 protein: CSGWDTLDYGYTF. For the CDR3, the DNA is TGCAGCGGCTGGGACACTTTAGACTATGGCTACACCTTC.

V gene TRBV7-2 combines with J gene TRBJ1-6, with TRBD1 as a possible D gene (6 bases). The V gene's germline CDR1 is SGHTA and CDR2 FQGNSA. V gave up 5 bases and J gave up 6 bases, with 14 bases separating them. The CDR3 spans 15 residues. Written as DNA, the CDR3 is TGTGCCAGCAGCCCACCCGTGGGGGCTAATTCACCCCTCCACTTT. Protein sequence: CASSPPVGANSPLHF. Full variable domain (outside the CDR3, taken from reference TRBV7-2 and TRBJ1-6): GAGVSQSPSNKVTEKGKDVELRCDPISGHTALYWYRQSLGQGLEFLIYFQGNSAPDKSGLPSDRFSAERTGGSVSTLTIQRTQQEDSAVYLCASSPPVGANSPLHFGNGTRLTVT.